A selection of T cell receptor beta chains follows, all from one sample in a study of shared clonotypes between healthy human individuals. Produced via immunoSEQ multiplex PCR; TCRdb's table is partial and in-frame only. The sample shows approximately 720,000 clones, 72% of them seen only once. What was sequenced was memory CD4+ T cells sorted from blood. These receptor sequences come from a woman aged 25 to 39 in good health. The CDR3 runs from the conserved cysteine through the conserved F or W. A D gene is named only where the DNA matches it firmly. A row's size may be missing; if present it is once, few, many or a size class.

v_gene	d_gene	len	j_gene	abundance	CDR3nt	CDR3aa
TRBV18	.	13	TRBJ2-7	.	TGTGCCAGCTCACCGGGGGAACGCGACGAGCAGTACTTC	CASSPGERDEQYF
TRBV5-4	.	14	TRBJ1-1	.	TGTGCCAGCAGCTTGTGGCAGGGGAGCACTGAAGCTTTCTTT	CASSLWQGSTEAFF
TRBV7-8	.	12	TRBJ1-1	.	TGTGCCAGCAGCGTACGGACCGGCGAAGCTTTCTTT	CASSVRTGEAFF
TRBV21-1	.	11	TRBJ2-7	.	TGTGCCAGCAGCAAAGGGTACGAGCAGTACTTC	CASSKGYEQYF
TRBV29-1	.	12	TRBJ1-1	.	TGCAGCGCCCGGGGCACGTACACTGAAGCTTTCTTT	CSARGTYTEAFF
TRBV5-1	.	16	TRBJ2-2	.	TGCGCCAGCAGCTTGGTCCCCAGGGGAGACACCGGGGAGCTGTTTTTT	CASSLVPRGDTGELFF
TRBV14	.	12	TRBJ2-7	few	TGTGCCAGCAGCCAAGGGCCGCTAGGGCAGTACTTC	CASSQGPLGQYF
TRBV6-5	.	15	TRBJ2-3	.	TGTGCCAGCAGTTACTCGCCCCACACGATAGATACGCAGTATTTT	CASSYSPHTIDTQYF
TRBV7-9	TRBD1	14	TRBJ1-2	.	TGTGCCAGCAGCCGCACGGACAGGGACTATGGCTACACCTTC	CASSRTDRDYGYTF
TRBV4-1	.	17	TRBJ1-2	.	TGCGCCAGCAGCCAAGGGGCGGGACCCCGGGCCAACTATGGCTACACCTTC	CASSQGAGPRANYGYTF
TRBV10-1	TRBD1	13	TRBJ2-7	once	TGCGCCAGCAGTGGGCAGGGGGCTCGAGAGCAGTACTTC	CASSGQGAREQYF
TRBV28	.	15	TRBJ1-5	.	TGTGCCAGCAGTCTTCTTGGATTGGGGAATCAGCCCCAGCATTTT	CASSLLGLGNQPQHF
TRBV5-1	TRBD2	15	TRBJ2-3	.	TGCGCCAGCAGCTCAGGAGCGGGGGGCACAGATACGCAGTATTTT	CASSSGAGGTDTQYF
TRBV5-4	.	16	TRBJ2-6	.	TGTGCCAGCAGCTTTTTGAGGCCATCTGGGGCCAACGTCCTGACTTTC	CASSFLRPSGANVLTF
TRBV28	.	16	TRBJ2-1	.	TGTGCCAGCAGTTCCCCAGTGGGGGGACGGAGGAATGAGCAGTTCTTC	CASSSPVGGRRNEQFF
TRBV6-1	.	16	TRBJ1-2	few	TGTGCCAGCAGTGATTTTCCGTCCGGGAGTAACTATGGCTACACCTTC	CASSDFPSGSNYGYTF
TRBV6-1	.	14	TRBJ1-5	.	TGTGCCAGCAGTCGGGAGGTTAGCAATCAGCCCCAGCATTTT	CASSREVSNQPQHF
TRBV19	TRBD2	15	TRBJ2-2	.	TGTGCCAGTAAATCGGGGGGGTCCTACACCGGGGAGCTGTTTTTT	CASKSGGSYTGELFF
TRBV6-6	.	14	TRBJ2-7	.	TGTGCCAGCAGTAAGAACAGGGTTTCCTACGAGCAGTACTTC	CASSKNRVSYEQYF
TRBV27	TRBD1	17	TRBJ2-1	.	TGTGCCAGCAGTTTAAGGGGGCCCCCGAGCTCCTACAATGAGCAGTTCTTC	CASSLRGPPSSYNEQFF
TRBV7-2	TRBD2	17	TRBJ2-1	.	TGTGCCAGCAGCCCCTGGACTAGTGGGACCTCCTACAATGAGCAGTTCTTC	CASSPWTSGTSYNEQFF
TRBV28	TRBD1	14	TRBJ2-5	.	TGTGCCAGCAGAGCCTGGACAGGGGAAGAGACCCAGTACTTC	CASRAWTGEETQYF
TRBV27	TRBD1	16	TRBJ2-6	few	TGTGCCAGCAGTTTTAGGACAGGGGGCAAGGCCAACGTCCTGACTTTC	CASSFRTGGKANVLTF
TRBV7-8	TRBD1	16	TRBJ2-1	.	TGTGCCAGCAGCTTCCGGGACAGGGGGTTCGGCAATGAGCAGTTCTTC	CASSFRDRGFGNEQFF
TRBV5-4	.	15	TRBJ2-7	.	TGTGCCAGCAGCCTGGGAGGTGTAGCGGTCTACGAGCAGTACTTC	CASSLGGVAVYEQYF
TRBV19	TRBD2	17	TRBJ2-3	.	TGTGCCAGTAGGACTAGCGGTCTGACGTCTAGCACAGATACGCAGTATTTT	CASRTSGLTSSTDTQYF
TRBV15	.	14	TRBJ1-1	medium-sized	TGTGCCACCAGCATAGGATTCTTGAACACTGAAGCTTTCTTT	CATSIGFLNTEAFF
TRBV28	.	16	TRBJ1-1	.	TGTGCCAGCAGTACCTCAGGGTATTGGGTAAACACTGAAGCTTTCTTT	CASSTSGYWVNTEAFF
TRBV5-1	TRBD2	15	TRBJ2-1	.	TGCGCCAGCAGCTTGGTTAGCGGGAGCGGCAATGAGCAGTTCTTC	CASSLVSGSGNEQFF
TRBV30	.	13	TRBJ2-1	few	TGTGCCTGGAGTGGGGGTCAGGCCAATGAGCAGTTCTTC	CAWSGGQANEQFF
TRBV28	.	15	TRBJ1-1	.	TGTGCCAGCACCACAATTTGGGTTGGGGCCGAGGAAGCTTTCTTT	CASTTIWVGAEEAFF
TRBV6-1	TRBD2	13	TRBJ2-1	.	TGTGCCAGCCGGCGGGGGTGGCCCGATGAGCAGTTCTTC	CASRRGWPDEQFF
TRBV11-2	TRBD2	14	TRBJ2-7	.	TGTGCCAGCAGCTTAGAGGGGACTAGCCTCGAGCAGTACTTC	CASSLEGTSLEQYF
TRBV27	.	13	TRBJ1-1	few	TGTGCCAGCAGGAGGAGGGAATCCACTGAAGCTTTCTTT	CASRRRESTEAFF
TRBV7-8	.	14	TRBJ1-1	.	TGTGCCAGCAGTTTTTTAGGGCGGAACACTGAAGCTTTCTTT	CASSFLGRNTEAFF
TRBV29-1	.	14	TRBJ2-1	.	TGCAGCGTTGAAGAAGGCTCTAGCGTCCATGAGCAGTTCTTC	CSVEEGSSVHEQFF
TRBV28	.	15	TRBJ1-2	few	TGTGCCAGCAGACAGGACAGTCCCTTTAGCTATGGCTACACCTTC	CASRQDSPFSYGYTF
TRBV5-4	TRBD1	15	TRBJ1-3	.	TGTGCCAGCAGCTTGGGGACAGGGTCTGGAAACACCATATATTTT	CASSLGTGSGNTIYF
TRBV18	TRBD2	15	TRBJ2-3	.	TGTGCCAGCTCATCAAGCGGGAGAATTGAAAATACGCAGTATTTT	CASSSSGRIENTQYF
TRBV11-2	.	17	TRBJ2-5	.	TGTGCCAGCAGCTCTACGCCGACACGGACCCAGAAAGAGACCCAGTACTTC	CASSSTPTRTQKETQYF
TRBV28	.	14	TRBJ1-2	few	TGTGCCAGCAGTGCGGCGGACGGGGGCTATGGCTACACCTTC	CASSAADGGYGYTF
TRBV9	TRBD2	18	TRBJ2-7	.	TGTGCCAGCAGCCCGAGGCCGACACATAGCGGGGGCTACTACGAGCAGTACTTC	CASSPRPTHSGGYYEQYF
TRBV2	.	12	TRBJ1-5	few	TGTGCCAGCAACCACATGGGCCAGCCCCAGCATTTT	CASNHMGQPQHF
TRBV27	TRBD1	14	TRBJ1-2	.	TGTGCCAGCGGTCGGGGACAGCTTAACTATGGCTACACCTTC	CASGRGQLNYGYTF
TRBV7-2	.	15	TRBJ1-5	.	TGTGCCAGCAGCTTAGGCCCGGGACTCAATCAGCCCCAGCATTTT	CASSLGPGLNQPQHF
TRBV19	.	15	TRBJ2-7	.	TGTGCCAGTAGTATTGGGGCTCGGTCAGTCTACGAGCAGTACTTC	CASSIGARSVYEQYF